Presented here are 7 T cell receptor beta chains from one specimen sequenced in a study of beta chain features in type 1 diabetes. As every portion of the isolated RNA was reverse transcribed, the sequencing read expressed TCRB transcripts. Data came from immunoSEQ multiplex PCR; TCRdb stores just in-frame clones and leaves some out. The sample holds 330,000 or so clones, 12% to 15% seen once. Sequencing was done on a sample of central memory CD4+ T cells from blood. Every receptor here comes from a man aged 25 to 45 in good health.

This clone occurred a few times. CDR3 DNA sequence: TGTGCCAGCAGCTTAGCGCGTGATAGCGGGAGATTAACCGAGCAGTACTTC. The encoded protein is CASSLARDSGRLTEQYF. This chain connects TRBV7-8 to TRBJ2-7, with 9 bases identical to TRBD2. The CDR3 is 17 residues long. Germline lookup yields CDR1 SGHVS and CDR2 FQNEAQ. J was trimmed by 6 bases and V by 0 bases; bases with no gene match: 12.

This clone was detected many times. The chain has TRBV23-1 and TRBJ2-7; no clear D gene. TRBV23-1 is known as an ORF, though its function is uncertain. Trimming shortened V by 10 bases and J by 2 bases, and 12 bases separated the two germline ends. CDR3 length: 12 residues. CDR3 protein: CAISEATYEQYF. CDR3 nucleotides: TGCGCCATCTCCGAGGCCACCTACGAGCAGTACTTC.

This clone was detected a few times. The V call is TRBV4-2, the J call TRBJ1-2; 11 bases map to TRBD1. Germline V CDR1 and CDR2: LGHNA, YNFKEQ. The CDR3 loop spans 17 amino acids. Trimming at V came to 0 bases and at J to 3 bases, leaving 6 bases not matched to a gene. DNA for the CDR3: TGTGCCAGCAGCCAAGACCCACGGACAGGGGGCTACTATGGCTACACCTTC. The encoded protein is CASSQDPRTGGYYGYTF.

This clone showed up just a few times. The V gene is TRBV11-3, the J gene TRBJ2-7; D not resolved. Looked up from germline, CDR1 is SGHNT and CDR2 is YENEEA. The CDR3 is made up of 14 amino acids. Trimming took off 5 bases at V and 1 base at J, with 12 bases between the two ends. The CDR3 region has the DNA TGTGCCAGCAGCCCAGAGGTTGGATCCTACGAGCAGTACGTC. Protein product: CASSPEVGSYEQYV.

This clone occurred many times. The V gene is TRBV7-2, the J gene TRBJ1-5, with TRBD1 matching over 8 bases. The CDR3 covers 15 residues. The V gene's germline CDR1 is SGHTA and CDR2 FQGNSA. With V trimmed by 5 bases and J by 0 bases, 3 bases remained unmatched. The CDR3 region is CASSATGVSNQPQHF. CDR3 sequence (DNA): TGTGCCAGCAGCGCGACAGGGGTTAGCAATCAGCCCCAGCATTTT. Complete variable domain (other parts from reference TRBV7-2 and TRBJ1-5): GAGVSQSPSNKVTEKGKDVELRCDPISGHTALYWYRQSLGQGLEFLIYFQGNSAPDKSGLPSDRFSAERTGGSVSTLTIQRTQQEDSAVYLCASSATGVSNQPQHFGDGTRLSIL.

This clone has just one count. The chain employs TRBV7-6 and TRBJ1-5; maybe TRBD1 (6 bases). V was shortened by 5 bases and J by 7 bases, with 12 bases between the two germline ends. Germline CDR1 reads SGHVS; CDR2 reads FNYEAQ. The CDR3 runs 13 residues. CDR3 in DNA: TGTGCCAGCAGCCGGTTGAGGGGGCAGCCCCAGCATTTT. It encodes CASSRLRGQPQHF.

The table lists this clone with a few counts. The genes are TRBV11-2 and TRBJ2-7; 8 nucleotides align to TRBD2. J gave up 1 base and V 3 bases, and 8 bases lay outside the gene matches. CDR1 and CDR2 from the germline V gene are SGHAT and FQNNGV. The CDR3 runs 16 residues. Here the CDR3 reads CASSLMGGGRSYEQYV. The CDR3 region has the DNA TGTGCCAGCAGCTTGATGGGTGGCGGGAGGTCCTACGAGCAGTACGTC.